The 12 T cell receptor beta chains given below trace back to one sample, sequenced in a study of OX40 agonist ivuxolimab in advanced cancers. Profiling relied on immunoSEQ multiplex PCR, and the TCRdb table lists in-frame clones only, not all of them. The data hold about 46,000 clones, with roughly 91% observed a single time. The sequences come from CD4+ or CD8+ T cells sorted from blood, collected in a trial of the OX40 agonist ivuxolimab. Receptor source: an adult with an advanced solid tumor such as melanoma, head and neck, liver or kidney cancer.

The chain couples TRBV6-5 to TRBJ2-7; a possible D gene is TRBD2 (5 bases). V lost 4 bases and J lost 2, with 12 bases in between. This CDR3 has 14 amino acids. Germline-derived CDR1 and CDR2 are MNHEY and SVGAGI. The CDR3 nucleotides read TGTGCCAGCAGTTCGCTGGAGCGGCCCTACGAGCAGTACGTC. Amino acid sequence: CASSSLERPYEQYV.

The V and J genes are TRBV19 and TRBJ1-5; D is uncertain. This CDR3 has 14 residues. Trimming shortened V by 9 bases and J by 4 bases, and 16 bases separated the two germline ends. Germline CDR1 and CDR2: LNHDA and SQIVND (reference sequence). The DNA for the CDR3 is TGTGCCAGCCATTTTGCCGTCACAAATCAGCCCCAGCATTTT. It encodes CASHFAVTNQPQHF.

The CDR3 bases are TGTGCCAGTAGTAGAGGGCTTGGGGGCCCTGAAGCTTTCTTT. It encodes CASSRGLGGPEAFF. V gene TRBV19 combines with J gene TRBJ1-1, with D tentatively TRBD1 (6 bases). V lost 4 bases and J lost 6, with 15 bases in between. The CDR3 consists of 14 residues. Germline CDR1 and CDR2: LNHDA and SQIVND (reference sequence). Full variable domain (rest looked up from reference TRBV19 and TRBJ1-1): DGGITQSPKYLFRKEGQNVTLSCEQNLNHDAMYWYRQDPGQGLRLIYYSQIVNDFQKGDIAEGYSVSREKKESFPLTVTSAQKNPTAFYLCASSRGLGGPEAFFGQGTRLTVV.

J is TRBJ2-7 and V is TRBV28; tentatively, D is TRBD1 (6 bases). The CDR3 runs to 15 residues. With 5 bases removed from V and 3 bases from J, the gap between germline ends came to 17 bases. CDR1 and CDR2 from the germline V gene are MDHEN and SYDVKM. The CDR3 DNA is TGTGCCAGCAGTGGTAATGAGCCAGGGGACTACGAGCAGTACGTC. The encoded protein is CASSGNEPGDYEQYV.

For this clone: The germline gene is not matched at one end of the junction; a read error may be the cause. V is TRBV27 and J is TRBJ2-3; 9 bases are a match to TRBD2. The germline V gene encodes CDR1 MNHEY and CDR2 SMNVEV (reference sequence). The CDR3 loop spans 14 amino acids. CDR3 sequence (DNA): TGTGCCAGCACTTTAGCGGGAGCAGCAGATACGCAGTATTTT. It yields the protein CASTLAGAADTQYF.

This rearrangement joins TRBV13 to TRBJ2-7, with TRBD1 matching over 8 bases. Trimming cost V 6 bases and J 3 bases; bases outside gene matches: 7. The germline CDR1 and CDR2 sequences are PRHDT and FYEKMQ (reference sequence). The CDR3 runs 14 residues. As DNA, the CDR3 is TGTGCCAGCAGTTTGTCCGGGACAGGCTACGAGCAGTACGTC. Protein product: CASSLSGTGYEQYV.

This chain uses TRBV19 with TRBJ2-7, with 9 positions matching TRBD1. V shed 4 bases, J shed 2 bases, and the junction held 9 bases outside the gene matches. The CDR3 has 16 residues. Germline V gene sequence: CDR1 LNHDA, CDR2 SQIVND (reference sequence). CDR3 DNA: TGTGCCAGTAGTACTCTTCCGGGACAGGGCCCCTACGAGCAGTACTTC. Protein product: CASSTLPGQGPYEQYF.

This sequence joins TRBV15 and TRBJ2-7; D is uncertain. Between the trimmed V and J ends, which lost 0 bases and 0 bases, there was a span of 12 bases. Germline V gene data show CDR1 as LNHNV and CDR2 as YYDKDF (reference sequence). There are 16 residues in the CDR3. CDR3 DNA: TGTGCCACCAGCAGAGATCACGGCGGATCCTCCTACGAGCAGTACTTC. This codes for CATSRDHGGSSYEQYF.

The V and J genes are TRBV7-9 and TRBJ2-5; no reliable D call. The germline CDR1 and CDR2 sequences are SEHNR and FQNEAQ (reference sequence). The CDR3 totals 11 residues. Trimming pared 3 bases from V and 5 bases from J, leaving 4 bases between. The CDR3 nucleotides are TGTGCCAGCAGCTTGTCGGAGACCCAGTACTTC. Its translation: CASSLSETQYF.

This rearrangement joins TRBV19 to TRBJ1-1; D possibly corresponds to TRBD1 (6 bases). This CDR3 has 13 residues. In germline, CDR1 is LNHDA, CDR2 SQIVND (reference sequence). V was pared by 8 bases and J by 3 bases, with 13 bases between. DNA for the CDR3: TGTGCCAGTGGAAGGGGGGTACACACTGAAGCTTTCTTT. Translating it yields CASGRGVHTEAFF.

The chain carries TRBV7-2 and TRBJ1-2; possibly TRBD1 for D (6 bases). This CDR3 has 15 residues. From germline, CDR1 is SGHTA and CDR2 FQGNSA. The V end lost 4 bases, the J end lost 6 bases, and 18 bases lay between the germline ends. Here the CDR3 reads CASSSWDIQGNGYTF. CDR3 DNA: TGTGCCAGCAGCTCGTGGGACATCCAAGGGAATGGCTACACCTTC.

This chain links TRBV6-1 with TRBJ1-2; 8 nucleotides line up with TRBD1. Germline V CDR1 and CDR2: MNHNS, SASEGT. The CDR3 runs to 12 residues. J lost 5 bases, V lost 9 bases, and 5 bases had no gene match. The CDR3 sequence is CASMGDRYGYTF. The CDR3 nucleotides are TGTGCCAGTATGGGGGACAGGTATGGCTACACCTTC.